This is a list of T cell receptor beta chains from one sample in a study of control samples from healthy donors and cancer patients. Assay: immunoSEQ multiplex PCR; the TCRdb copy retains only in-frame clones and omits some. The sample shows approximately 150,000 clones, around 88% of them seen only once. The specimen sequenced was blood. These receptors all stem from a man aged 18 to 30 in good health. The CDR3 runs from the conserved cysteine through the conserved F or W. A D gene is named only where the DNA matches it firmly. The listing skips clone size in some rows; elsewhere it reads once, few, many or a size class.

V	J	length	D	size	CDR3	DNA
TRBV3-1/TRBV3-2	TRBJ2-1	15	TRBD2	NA	CASSQDAGVYNEQFF	TGTGCCAGCAGCCAAGATGCGGGGGTCTACAATGAGCAGTTCTTC
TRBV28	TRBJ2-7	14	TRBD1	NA	CASTLGTGTYEQYF	TGTGCCAGCACCCTCGGGACAGGGACGTACGAGCAGTACTTC
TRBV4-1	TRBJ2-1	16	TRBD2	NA	CASSQDGGGAGDEQFF	TGCGCCAGCAGCCAAGATGGCGGGGGGGCCGGTGATGAGCAGTTCTTC
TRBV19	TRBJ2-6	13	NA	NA	CASSITVTNVLTF	TGTGCCAGTAGTATAACCGTGACCAACGTCCTGACTTTC
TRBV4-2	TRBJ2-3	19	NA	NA	CASSQVTSHGGPSTDTQYF	TGTGCCAGCAGCCAAGTCACCTCTCATGGGGGACCGAGCACAGATACGCAGTATTTT
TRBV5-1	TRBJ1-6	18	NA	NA	CASSLTGGTGQSGSPLHF	TGCGCCAGCAGCTTAACTGGAGGTACGGGACAAAGTGGCTCACCCCTCCACTTT
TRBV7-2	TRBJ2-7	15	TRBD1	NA	CASSLVTGSAYEQYF	TGTGCCAGCAGCTTAGTGACAGGGAGTGCCTACGAGCAGTACTTC
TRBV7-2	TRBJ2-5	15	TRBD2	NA	CASSWGPSGGETQYF	TGTGCCAGCAGCTGGGGGCCTAGCGGGGGAGAGACCCAGTACTTC
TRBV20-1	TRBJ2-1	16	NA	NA	CSASMFWTDAYNEQFF	TGCAGTGCTAGTATGTTTTGGACGGATGCCTACAATGAGCAGTTCTTC
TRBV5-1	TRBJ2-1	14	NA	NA	CASSLGGGAGEQFF	TGCGCCAGCAGCTTGGGGGGTGGGGCTGGCGAGCAGTTCTTC
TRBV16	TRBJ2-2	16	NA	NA	CASSQSRTVSTGELFF	TGTGCCAGCAGCCAATCCCGGACAGTTAGCACCGGGGAGCTGTTTTTT
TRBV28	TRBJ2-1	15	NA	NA	CASLHPGSSYNEQFF	TGTGCCAGCCTCCATCCGGGCAGCTCCTACAATGAGCAGTTCTTC
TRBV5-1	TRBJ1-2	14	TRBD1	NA	CASSSGTGGYGYTF	TGCGCCAGCAGCTCCGGGACAGGGGGTTATGGCTACACCTTC
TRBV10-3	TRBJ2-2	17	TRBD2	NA	CAISPRSSGIVAGELFF	TGTGCCATCAGCCCTCGGTCTAGCGGGATTGTGGCCGGGGAGCTGTTTTTT
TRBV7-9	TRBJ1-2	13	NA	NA	CASSLQGRYGYTF	TGTGCCAGCAGCTTACAGGGCCGCTATGGCTACACCTTC
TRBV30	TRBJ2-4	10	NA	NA	CACPEVIQYF	TGTGCCTGCCCGGAGGTCATTCAGTACTTC
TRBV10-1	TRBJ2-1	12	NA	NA	CASPRVGGEQFF	TGCGCCAGTCCCCGGGTGGGAGGTGAGCAGTTCTTC
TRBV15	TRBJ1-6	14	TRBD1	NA	CATSVRGLASPLHF	TGTGCCACCAGCGTGAGGGGGCTGGCTTCACCCCTCCACTTT
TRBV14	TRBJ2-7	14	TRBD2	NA	CASSQSGGAYEQYF	TGTGCCAGCAGCCAGAGCGGGGGGGCCTACGAGCAGTACTTC
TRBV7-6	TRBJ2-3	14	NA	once	CASSLRSWGDTQYF	TGTGCCAGCAGCTTAAGGTCTTGGGGCGATACGCAGTATTTT
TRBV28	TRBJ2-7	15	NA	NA	CASNPEEGRSYEQYF	TGTGCCAGCAATCCGGAAGAGGGTCGGAGCTACGAGCAGTACTTC
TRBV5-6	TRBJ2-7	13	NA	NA	CASSLGSSYEQYF	TGTGCCAGCAGCTTGGGCAGCTCCTACGAGCAGTACTTC
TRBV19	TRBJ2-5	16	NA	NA	CASSIVPVGQQETQYF	TGTGCCAGTAGTATAGTCCCCGTAGGACAGCAAGAGACCCAGTACTTC
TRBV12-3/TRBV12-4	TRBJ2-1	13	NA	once	CASRLGRYNEQFF	TGTGCCAGCAGGTTGGGACGGTACAATGAGCAGTTCTTC
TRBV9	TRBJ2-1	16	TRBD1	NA	CASSGRQGSSYNEQFF	TGTGCCAGCAGCGGGAGACAGGGGAGCTCCTACAATGAGCAGTTCTTC
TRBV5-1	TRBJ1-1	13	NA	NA	CASSLWGNTEAFF	TGCGCCAGCAGCTTGTGGGGTAACACTGAAGCTTTCTTT
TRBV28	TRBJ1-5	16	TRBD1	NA	CASSLTGGAVRQPQHF	TGTGCCAGCAGCCTTACAGGGGGCGCCGTTAGACAGCCCCAGCATTTT
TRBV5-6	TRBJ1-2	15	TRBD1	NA	CASSLGATGNYGYTF	TGTGCCAGCAGCTTGGGGGCGACAGGGAACTATGGCTACACCTTC
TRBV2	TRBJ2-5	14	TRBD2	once	CASSASGGQETQYF	TGTGCCAGCAGCGCGAGCGGGGGGCAAGAGACCCAGTACTTC
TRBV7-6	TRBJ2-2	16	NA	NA	CASSLGVPANTGELFF	TGTGCCAGCAGCTTAGGGGTACCCGCGAACACCGGGGAGCTGTTTTTT
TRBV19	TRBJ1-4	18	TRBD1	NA	CASSIARQGRTTNEKLFF	TGTGCCAGTAGTATAGCGCGACAGGGACGGACAACTAATGAAAAACTGTTTTTT
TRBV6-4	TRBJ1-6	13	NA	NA	CASSAEVNSPLHF	TGTGCCAGCAGTGCCGAAGTTAATTCACCCCTCCACTTT
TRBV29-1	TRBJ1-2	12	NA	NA	CSSRTANYGYTF	TGCAGCTCAAGGACGGCTAACTATGGCTACACCTTC
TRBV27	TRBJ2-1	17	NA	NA	CASSSWGPKQDSNEQFF	TGTGCCAGCAGTTCCTGGGGTCCCAAGCAGGACAGTAATGAGCAGTTCTTC
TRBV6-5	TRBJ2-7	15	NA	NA	CASSYSEGTFYEQYF	TGTGCCAGCAGTTACTCGGAGGGTACCTTTTACGAGCAGTACTTC
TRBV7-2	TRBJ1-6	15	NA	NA	CASSLPDRRRSPLHF	TGTGCCAGCAGCCTACCCGACAGGCGGCGTTCACCCCTCCACTTT
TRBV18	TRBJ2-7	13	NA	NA	CASSPKDTLEQYF	TGTGCCAGCTCACCCAAGGACACCCTCGAGCAGTACTTC
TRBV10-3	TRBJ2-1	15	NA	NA	CAISDLSGLYNEQFF	TGTGCCATCAGTGATTTGTCAGGGCTTTACAATGAGCAGTTCTTC
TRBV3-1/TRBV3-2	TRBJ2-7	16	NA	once	CASSQLQAGSTYEQYF	TGTGCCAGCAGCCAATTACAGGCGGGGTCAACCTACGAGCAGTACTTC
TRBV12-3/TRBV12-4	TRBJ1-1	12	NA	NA	CASTSQGAEAFF	TGTGCCAGCACCTCCCAAGGCGCTGAAGCTTTCTTT
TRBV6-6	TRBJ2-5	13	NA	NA	CASSYSLLETQYF	TGTGCCAGCAGTTACTCCTTATTGGAGACCCAGTACTTC
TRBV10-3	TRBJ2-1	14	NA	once	CAISELAGRHEQFF	TGTGCCATCAGTGAGCTGGCGGGGAGGCATGAGCAGTTCTTC
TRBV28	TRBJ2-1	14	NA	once	CASTRGGPYNEQFF	TGTGCCAGCACCAGGGGGGGACCCTACAATGAGCAGTTCTTC